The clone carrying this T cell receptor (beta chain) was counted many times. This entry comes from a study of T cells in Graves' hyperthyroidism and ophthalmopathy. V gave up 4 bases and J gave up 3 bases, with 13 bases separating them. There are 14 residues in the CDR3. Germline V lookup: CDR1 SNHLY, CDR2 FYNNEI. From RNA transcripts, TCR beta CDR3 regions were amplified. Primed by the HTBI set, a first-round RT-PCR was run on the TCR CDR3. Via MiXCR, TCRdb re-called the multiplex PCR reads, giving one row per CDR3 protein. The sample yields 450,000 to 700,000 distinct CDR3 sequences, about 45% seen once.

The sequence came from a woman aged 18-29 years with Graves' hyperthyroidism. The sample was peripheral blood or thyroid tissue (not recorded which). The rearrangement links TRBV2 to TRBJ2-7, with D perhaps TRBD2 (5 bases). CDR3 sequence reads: CASSGGLSNYEQYF. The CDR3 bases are TGTGCCAGCAGTGGAGGACTTAGCAACTACGAGCAGTACTTC.